Here is one T cell receptor beta chain with its context. Its antigen is undetermined. The entry originates in a study of shared clonotypes between healthy human individuals. In the study overall: Researchers drew samples from a couple of women and a few men aged 18 to 49.

Sequencing was performed with immunoSEQ multiplex PCR; in TCRdb, only in-frame clones are kept and a portion is missing. The profile shows 2 million or so clones, roughly 95% of them singletons. The CDR3 sequence is 15 residues long. From germline, CDR1 is SGHRS and CDR2 YFSETQ. V trimming: 0 bases; J trimming: 1 base; junction bases outside the gene matches: 3. Regarding the study as a whole: Sequencing of the sorted subsets was shown by rarefaction to be incomplete despite large depth. The sharing of 4% to 5.5% of naive CD4 clonotypes was seen across a handful of donors.

This receptor was taken from a man aged 18-30 years in good health. This chain joins TRBV5-1 and TRBJ2-5; TRBD1 matches at 7 bases. The specimen was naive CD4+ T cells sorted from blood. Documented subset: CD45RA+ positively selected. CDR3: CASSLGGTAQETQYF. The CDR3 DNA sequence: TGCGCCAGCAGCTTGGGAGGGACAGCCCAAGAGACCCAGTACTTC.